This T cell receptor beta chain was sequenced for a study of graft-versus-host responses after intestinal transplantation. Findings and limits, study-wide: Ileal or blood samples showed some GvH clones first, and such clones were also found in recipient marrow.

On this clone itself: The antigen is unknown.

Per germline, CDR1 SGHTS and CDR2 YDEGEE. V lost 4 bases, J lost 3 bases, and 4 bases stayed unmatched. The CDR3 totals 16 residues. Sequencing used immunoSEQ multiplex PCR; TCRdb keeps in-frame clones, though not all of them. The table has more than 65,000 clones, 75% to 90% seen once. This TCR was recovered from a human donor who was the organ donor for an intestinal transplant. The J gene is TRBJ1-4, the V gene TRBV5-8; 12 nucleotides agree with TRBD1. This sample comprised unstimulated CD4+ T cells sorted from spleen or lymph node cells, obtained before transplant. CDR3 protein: CASSMGQGASNEKLFF. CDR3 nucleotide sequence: TGTGCCAGCAGCATGGGACAGGGGGCCTCTAATGAAAAACTGTTTTTT.